Listed below are T cell receptor beta chains from one sample, sequenced in a study of OX40 agonist ivuxolimab in advanced cancers. TCRdb's copy holds only in-frame clones and misses some; the assay was immunoSEQ multiplex PCR. This table holds 40,000 to 60,000 clones, 81% found once. The source was CD4+ or CD8+ T cells sorted from blood, collected in a trial of the OX40 agonist ivuxolimab. These receptors came from an adult with an advanced solid tumor such as melanoma, head and neck, liver or kidney cancer. CDR3s include the opening cysteine and the closing phenylalanine or tryptophan. Each record gives: J gene, CDR3 length, D gene, V gene, clone size, CDR3 protein, CDR3 DNA. The D gene is left open where the match is weak. Some rows mark clone size as missing; the rest say once, few, many or name a class of expanded clone.

>TRBJ2-7|13|NA|TRBV6-5|NA
CASSYSISYEQYF
TGTGCCAGCAGTTACTCGATTTCCTACGAGCAGTACTTC
>TRBJ2-2|13|NA|TRBV9|NA
CASSGGVVGELFF
TGTGCCAGCAGCGGAGGGGTGGTCGGGGAGCTGTTTTTT
>TRBJ1-5|14|NA|TRBV6-5|few
CASSYGEGNQPQHF
TGTGCCAGCAGTTACGGTGAGGGGAATCAGCCCCAGCATTTT
>TRBJ2-1|15|NA|TRBV9|few
CASSVHFSSYNEQFF
TGTGCCAGCAGCGTACACTTCAGCTCCTACAATGAGCAGTTCTTC
>TRBJ2-5|13|NA|TRBV5-6|NA
CASSPESEETQYF
TGTGCCAGCAGTCCTGAATCAGAAGAGACCCAGTACTTC
>TRBJ1-5|16|NA|TRBV28|NA
CASSLRVGRGNQPQHF
TGTGCCAGCAGTTTACGGGTCGGACGGGGCAATCAGCCCCAGCATTTT
>TRBJ2-1|16|TRBD2|TRBV4-1|NA
CASSQEILAGGDEQFF
TGCGCCAGCAGCCAAGAAATACTAGCGGGAGGGGATGAGCAGTTCTTC
>TRBJ1-2|15|TRBD1|TRBV4-1|once
CASSQVSQGAGGYTF
TGCGCCAGCAGCCAAGTGTCGCAGGGGGCAGGTGGCTACACCTTC
>TRBJ2-1|15|TRBD1|TRBV2|NA
CASSADRSSYNEQFF
TGTGCCAGCAGTGCGGACAGGAGCTCCTACAATGAGCAGTTCTTC
>TRBJ2-1|15|NA|TRBV7-8|NA
CASSLAEGIGNEQFF
TGTGCCAGCAGCTTAGCCGAGGGGATAGGCAATGAGCAGTTCTTC
>TRBJ1-2|16|NA|TRBV28|NA
CASSSAHQLFNYGYTF
TGTGCCAGCAGTTCTGCCCACCAATTATTTAACTATGGCTACACCTTC
>TRBJ1-5|13|NA|TRBV27|few
CASSWGSNQPQHF
TGTGCCAGCAGTTGGGGAAGCAATCAGCCCCAGCATTTT
>TRBJ1-1|18|NA|TRBV7-6|NA
CASSLERGSHLSNTEAFF
TGTGCCAGCAGCTTAGAAAGGGGCAGCCACCTTTCGAACACTGAAGCTTTCTTT
>TRBJ1-2|15|NA|TRBV6-5|NA
CASSYGERGSYGYTF
TGTGCCAGCAGTTACGGGGAAAGAGGGTCCTATGGCTACACCTTC
>TRBJ2-1|15|NA|TRBV7-9|NA
CASSLGQILYNEQFF
TGTGCCAGCAGCTTAGGACAGATATTATACAATGAGCAGTTCTTC
>TRBJ2-1|10|NA|TRBV9|NA
CASRPSPEFF
TGTGCCAGCCGTCCCTCTCCGGAGTTCTTC
>TRBJ2-1|15|TRBD2|TRBV27|NA
CASSFAGGSYNEQFF
TGTGCCAGCAGTTTCGCGGGAGGGTCCTACAATGAGCAGTTCTTC
>TRBJ1-1|14|TRBD1|TRBV19|NA
CASAAGTVNTEAFF
TGTGCCAGTGCTGCCGGGACAGTGAACACTGAAGCTTTCTTT
>TRBJ1-2|13|NA|TRBV19|NA
CASTSLGRDGYTF
TGTGCCAGTACCTCCTTGGGGAGGGATGGCTACACCTTC
>TRBJ2-2|15|NA|TRBV5-4|once
CASSLVAGHTGELFF
TGTGCCAGCAGCTTGGTTGCGGGGCACACCGGGGAGCTGTTTTTT
>TRBJ2-3|15|TRBD2|TRBV7-9|NA
CASSLFAGGLDTQYF
TGTGCCAGCAGCTTGTTTGCGGGGGGACTAGATACGCAGTATTTT
>TRBJ2-2|16|NA|TRBV9|NA
CASSAGQLSNTGELFF
TGTGCCAGCAGCGCAGGACAGCTTTCGAACACCGGGGAGCTGTTTTTT
>TRBJ2-7|12|NA|TRBV6-5|few
CASMKDSYEQYF
TGTGCCAGCATGAAGGACAGCTACGAGCAGTACTTC
>TRBJ2-1|16|TRBD1|TRBV7-9|once
CASSPLGQGPNGEQFF
TGTGCCAGCAGCCCATTGGGACAGGGGCCCAATGGTGAGCAGTTCTTC
>TRBJ2-2|13|NA|TRBV5-1|NA
CASSLEEAGELFF
TGCGCCAGCAGCTTGGAGGAGGCCGGGGAGCTGTTTTTT
>TRBJ2-3|15|NA|TRBV7-6|NA
CASSLAVGLRDTQYF
TGTGCCAGCAGCTTAGCAGTGGGGTTGAGAGATACGCAGTATTTT
>TRBJ2-3|14|TRBD2|TRBV5-4|NA
CASSLTSGGDTQYF
TGTGCCAGCAGCTTGACTAGCGGGGGAGATACGCAGTATTTT
>TRBJ2-3|14|NA|TRBV28|NA
CASSGGDSTDTQYF
TGTGCCAGCAGCGGAGGCGACAGCACAGATACGCAGTATTTT
>TRBJ2-5|16|TRBD1|TRBV5-1|NA
CASSPGTGERQETQYF
TGCGCCAGCAGCCCTGGGACAGGGGAGCGACAAGAGACCCAGTACTTC
>TRBJ2-1|15|NA|TRBV7-6|NA
CASSLDQGTYNEQFF
TGTGCCAGCAGCTTAGACCAGGGAACCTACAATGAGCAGTTCTTC
>TRBJ1-3|16|TRBD1|TRBV27|NA
CASSFTGASSGNTIYF
TGTGCCAGCAGTTTTACAGGGGCGAGCTCTGGAAACACCATATATTTT
>TRBJ1-3|17|TRBD1|TRBV4-2|NA
CASSQDPRQGAGNTIYF
TGTGCCAGCAGCCAAGATCCCCGACAGGGGGCTGGAAACACCATATATTTT